A single count supports the clone carrying this T cell receptor (beta chain). Its antigen is not identified. These data originate in a study of lymphopenia after photon versus proton radiotherapy. Findings and caveats of the study: Survival link was tested only in deceased patients; proton benefit remains a possibility.

Profiling relied on immunoSEQ multiplex PCR, and the TCRdb table lists in-frame clones only, not all of them. Here the sample spans 35,000 to 40,000 clones, under 90% being singletons. V dropped 4 bases and J dropped 1; count of bases not matched to a gene: 5. This CDR3 has 15 residues. Germline CDR1 and CDR2: MDHEN and SYDVKM. This chain uses TRBV28 with TRBJ2-7; 9 bases map to TRBD1. Sequenced material: peripheral blood, taken from a patient treated with photon-based radiotherapy. The source is a man aged 50 to 59 with gastric cancer. The CDR3 sequence: CASSWRGTGSYEQYF. The DNA of the CDR3 is TGTGCCAGCAGTTGGCGAGGGACAGGGTCCTACGAGCAGTACTTC.